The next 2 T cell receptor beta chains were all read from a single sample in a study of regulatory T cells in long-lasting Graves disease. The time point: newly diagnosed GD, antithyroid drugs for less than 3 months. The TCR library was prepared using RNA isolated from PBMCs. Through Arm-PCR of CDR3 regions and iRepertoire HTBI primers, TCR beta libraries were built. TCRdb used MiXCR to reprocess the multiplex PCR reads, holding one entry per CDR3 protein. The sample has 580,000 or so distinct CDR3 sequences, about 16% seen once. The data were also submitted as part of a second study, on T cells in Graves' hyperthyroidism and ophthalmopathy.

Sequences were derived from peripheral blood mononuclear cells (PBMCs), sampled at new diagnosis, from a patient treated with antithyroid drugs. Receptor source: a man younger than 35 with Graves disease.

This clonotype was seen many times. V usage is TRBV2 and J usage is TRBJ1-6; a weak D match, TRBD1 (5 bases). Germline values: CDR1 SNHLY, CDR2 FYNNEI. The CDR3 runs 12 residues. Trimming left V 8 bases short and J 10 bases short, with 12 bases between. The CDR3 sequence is CASQGDRSPLHF. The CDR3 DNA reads TGTGCCAGCCAAGGGGATAGATCACCCCTCCACTTT.

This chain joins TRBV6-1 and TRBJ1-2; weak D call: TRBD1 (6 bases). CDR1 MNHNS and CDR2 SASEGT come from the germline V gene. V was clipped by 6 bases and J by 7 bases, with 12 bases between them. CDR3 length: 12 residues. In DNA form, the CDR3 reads TGTGCCAGCAGACCGAACAGGGCTGGCTACACCTTC. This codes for CASRPNRAGYTF.